This T cell receptor (beta chain) came from a study of cytomegalovirus exposure and HLA in healthy donors. PCR used 60 Vbeta primers and 13 Jbeta primers. Method: immunoSEQ multiplex PCR; TCRdb's copy keeps in-frame clones and lacks some. The repertoire includes around 150,000 clones, around 83% of them detected once, and 5% to 7% sits in the top ten. Germline CDR1 reads MNHNS; CDR2 reads SASEGT. This CDR3 has 15 residues. V lost 7 bases to trimming and J lost 5 bases; unmatched junction nucleotides: 8. Sequencing input: PBMCs. J is TRBJ2-2 and V is TRBV6-1; 9 nucleotides agree with TRBD2. This TCR was sampled from a man aged 45-60 years in good health and CMV-seropositive. CDR3 sequence (DNA): TGTGCCAGCACCCCGGGACTAGCTGGGACCGGGGAGCTGTTTTTT. Translating gives CASTPGLAGTGELFF.